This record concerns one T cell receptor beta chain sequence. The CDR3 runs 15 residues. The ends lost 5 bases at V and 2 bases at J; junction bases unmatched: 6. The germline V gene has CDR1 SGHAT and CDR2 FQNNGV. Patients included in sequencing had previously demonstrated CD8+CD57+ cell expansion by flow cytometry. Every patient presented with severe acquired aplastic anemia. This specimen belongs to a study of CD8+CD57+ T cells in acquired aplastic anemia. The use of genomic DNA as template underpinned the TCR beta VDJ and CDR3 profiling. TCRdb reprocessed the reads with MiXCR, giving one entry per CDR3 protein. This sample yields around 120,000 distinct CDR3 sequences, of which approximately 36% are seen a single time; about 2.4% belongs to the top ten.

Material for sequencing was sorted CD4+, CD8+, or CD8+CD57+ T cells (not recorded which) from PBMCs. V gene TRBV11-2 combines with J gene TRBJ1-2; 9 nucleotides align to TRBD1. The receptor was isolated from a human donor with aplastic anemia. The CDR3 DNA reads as TGTGCCAGCAGCACCGACGGACAGGGGAACTATGGCTACACCTTC. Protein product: CASSTDGQGNYGYTF.